The entry below gives a single T cell receptor beta chain sequence along with its context. The entry originates in a study of blood T cell repertoires in COVID-19. Study in general: The origin of the acute and convalescent COVID-19 samples was the United States, Italy and Spain.

Original data processing: Reference gene primer amplification yielded estimated nucleated cell counts. Profiled with immunoSEQ multiplex PCR; TCRdb holds only in-frame clones, not every one. For V, J and clone size, that table is used; D and trimming come from the DNA. The sample includes some 190,000 clones, 70% to 90% of them seen just once. The CDR3 is 17 amino acids. Trimming shortened V by 6 bases and J by 4 bases, and 19 bases separated the two germline ends. Germline V lookup: CDR1 SNHLY, CDR2 FYNNEI. Material: peripheral blood. The receptor's source is a woman between 40 and 55 years old who had recovered from COVID-19. The rearrangement links TRBV2 to TRBJ1-6, with TRBD1 as a possible D gene (6 bases). The CDR3 sequence is CASSMMDSLLYNSPLHF. In DNA, the CDR3 is TGTGCCAGCAGCATGATGGACAGTTTACTTTATAATTCACCCCTCCACTTT. Using reference TRBV2 and TRBJ1-6 for the parts outside the CDR3, the full variable domain is EPEVTQTPSHQVTQMGQEVILRCVPISNHLYFYWYRQILGQKVEFLVSFYNNEISEKSEIFDDQFSVERPDGSNFTLKIRSTKLEDSAMYFCASSMMDSLLYNSPLHFGNGTRLTVT.